This T cell receptor (beta chain) was sequenced for a study of regulatory T cells in long-lasting Graves disease. Turning to the study itself: Under 3 months of antithyroid drugs had been taken by newly diagnosed Graves' patients.

CDR3-region Arm-PCR and iRepertoire HTBI primers produced the TCR beta libraries. Via MiXCR, TCRdb re-called the multiplex PCR reads, giving one row per CDR3 protein. The sample records around 420,000 distinct CDR3 sequences, approximately 15% being singletons. This clonotype was seen a few times. Time point meaning: newly diagnosed GD, antithyroid drugs for less than 3 months. From PBMCs, RNA was extracted and then used to make the TCR library. The CDR3 has 15 amino acids. The germline gives CDR1 MDHEN, CDR2 SYDVKM. The V gene lost 2 bases and the J gene lost 0 bases, with 10 bases spanning the gap. This same sample was also part of a study on T cells in Graves' hyperthyroidism and ophthalmopathy. That work states: TCR CDR3 regions were first amplified by RT-PCR with HTBI primers.

Sequencing was performed on peripheral blood mononuclear cells (PBMCs), taken at new diagnosis, from a patient treated with antithyroid drugs. The chain combines TRBV28 with TRBJ1-2; possibly TRBD1 for D (6 bases). The receptor comes from a middle-aged woman with Graves disease. The CDR3 sequence: CASSLAGVTNYGYTF. DNA of the CDR3: TGTGCCAGCAGTTTAGCAGGGGTTACTAACTATGGCTACACCTTC.